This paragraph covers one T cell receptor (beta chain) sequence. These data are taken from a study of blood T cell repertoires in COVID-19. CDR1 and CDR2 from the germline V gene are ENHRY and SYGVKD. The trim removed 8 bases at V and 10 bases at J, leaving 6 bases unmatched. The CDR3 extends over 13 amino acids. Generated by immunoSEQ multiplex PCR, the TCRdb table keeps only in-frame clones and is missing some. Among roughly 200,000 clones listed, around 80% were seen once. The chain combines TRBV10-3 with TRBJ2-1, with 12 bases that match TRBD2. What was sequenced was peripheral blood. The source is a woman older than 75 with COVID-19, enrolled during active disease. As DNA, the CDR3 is TGTGCCATCGGACTAGCGGGAAGGGGGGAGCAGTTCTTC. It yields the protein CAIGLAGRGEQFF.